The 2 T cell receptor beta chains below come from one sample, sequenced in a study of T cell changes during pregnancy in multiple sclerosis. The data were produced by immunoSEQ multiplex PCR, yet TCRdb's version contains in-frame clones alone and is incomplete. Among approximately 97,000 clones listed, about nine tenths were seen once. Source: peripheral blood, taken in the second trimester of pregnancy. These receptors originate from a female donor in good health, enrolled as a control in a pregnancy study.

V usage is TRBV28 and J usage is TRBJ2-1, with D maybe TRBD1 (6 bases). Germline CDR1 and CDR2: MDHEN and SYDVKM. This CDR3 is 12 amino acids long. Trimming removed 10 bases from V and 8 bases from J, with 15 bases in between. The CDR3 DNA reads TGTGCCACCATATCCTCAGGGGATGAGCAGTTCTTC. It codes for CATISSGDEQFF.

The chain couples TRBV4-2 to TRBJ1-3; D is unclear. The V gene lost 1 base and the J gene lost 0 bases, with 10 bases spanning the gap. This CDR3 spans 16 amino acids. CDR1 LGHNA and CDR2 YNFKEQ come from the germline V gene. For the CDR3, the DNA is TGTGCCAGCAGCCAAGCAGGCCCGTTCTCTGGAAACACCATATATTTT. Its protein product is CASSQAGPFSGNTIYF.